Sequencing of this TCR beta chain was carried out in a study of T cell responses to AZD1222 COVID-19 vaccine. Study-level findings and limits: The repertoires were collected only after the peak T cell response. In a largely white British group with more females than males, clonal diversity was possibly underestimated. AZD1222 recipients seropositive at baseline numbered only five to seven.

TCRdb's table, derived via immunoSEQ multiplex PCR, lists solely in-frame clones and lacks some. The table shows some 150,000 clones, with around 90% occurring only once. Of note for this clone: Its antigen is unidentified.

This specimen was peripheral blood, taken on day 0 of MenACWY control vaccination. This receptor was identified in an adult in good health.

CDR3 residues: CASSGPNKVAEAFF. The CDR3 DNA sequence: TGTGCCAGTAGTGGACCGAACAAAGTCGCTGAAGCTTTCTTT. This sequence joins TRBV19 and TRBJ1-1, with unresolved D. CDR1 and CDR2 (germline): LNHDA, SQIVND (reference sequence). The length of the CDR3 is 14 residues. Trimming left V 5 bases short and J 6 bases short, with 16 bases between.